Following are 27 T cell receptor beta chains from one sample sequenced in a study of T cells in Graves' hyperthyroidism and ophthalmopathy. Amplified TCR beta CDR3 regions came from RNA transcripts. The study used the HTBI primer set for a first-round RT-PCR of the TCR CDR3. TCRdb redid the calling of the multiplex PCR reads with MiXCR, one entry per CDR3 protein. The repertoire holds some 500,000 distinct CDR3 sequences, approximately 15% seen once, with 17% in the top ten. Sequencing used blood. Receptors were obtained from a woman under 30 with Graves' hyperthyroidism.

The sample holds many counts of this clonotype. The rearrangement joins TRBV7-9 to TRBJ1-2, with D possibly TRBD1 on 5 matching bases. The CDR3 has 13 residues. Germline CDR1 SEHNR, CDR2 FQNEAQ (reference sequence). Deletions cut 6 bases from V and 6 bases from J, with 14 bases between. The CDR3 bases are TGTGCCAGCAGATTTGACAGAGGAAATGGCTACACCTTC. It is translated as CASRFDRGNGYTF.

The rearrangement uses TRBV30 and TRBJ2-7, with 9 bases aligning to TRBD2. Germline V gene data show CDR1 as GTSNPN and CDR2 as SVGIG (reference sequence). CDR3 size: 14 residues. The V and J ends lost 1 base and 3 bases, in that order; junction bases with no gene match: 4. The CDR3, as DNA: TGTGCCTGGAGTGATAGCGGGAGAAACTACGAGCAGTACTTC. It encodes CAWSDSGRNYEQYF.

This clonotype has a count of ten or more. DNA for the CDR3: TGCGCCAGCAGGTCGGCGGGATCTTCCTCCTACGAGCAGTACTTC. This codes for CASRSAGSSSYEQYF. The chain recombines TRBV10-2 with TRBJ2-7; TRBD2 might be the D (6 bases). The germline gives CDR1 WSHSY, CDR2 SAAADI. The CDR3 is 15 amino acids. V shed 6 bases and J shed 0 bases, with 15 bases lying between them.

V gene TRBV4-2 combines with J gene TRBJ1-1; D remains ambiguous. Germline V CDR1 and CDR2: LGHNA, YNFKEQ. This CDR3 is 13 amino acids long. Between the trimmed V and J ends, which lost 4 bases and 3 bases, there was a span of 9 bases. CDR3 region: CASSRGRDTEAFF. The CDR3 DNA sequence: TGTGCCAGCAGCCGTGGGAGGGACACTGAAGCTTTCTTT.

This clonotype was counted many times. This chain uses TRBV28 with TRBJ2-2; possibly TRBD1 for D (7 bases). The CDR3 runs to 16 residues. Germline V gives CDR1 MDHEN, CDR2 SYDVKM. Trimming stripped 7 bases from V and 3 bases from J, with 18 bases between. In nucleotides, the CDR3 is TGTGCCAGCATGGATTTGGGCAGGGGGGACACCGGGGAGCTGTTTTTT. Translation gives CASMDLGRGDTGELFF.

In this sample, this clonotype turned up many times. This chain connects TRBV19 to TRBJ1-6; a possible D gene is TRBD1 (5 bases). CDR1 is LNHDA, CDR2 SQIVND, per germline (reference sequence). This CDR3 has 15 amino acids. Trimming shortened V by 3 bases and J by 9 bases, and 15 bases separated the two germline ends. CDR3 DNA: TGTGCCAGTAGTATTGGGCAGGGTGCAGGTTCACCCCTCCACTTT. It specifies CASSIGQGAGSPLHF.

The chain recombines TRBV2 with TRBJ2-1; 12 bases align to TRBD2. The CDR3 length is 18 residues. CDR1 and CDR2 from the germline V gene are SNHLY and FYNNEI. The V gene end was trimmed by 0 bases and the J gene end by 0 bases; junction bases not matched to a gene: 3. This CDR3 is CASSEAPTSGSSYNEQFF. As DNA, the CDR3 is TGTGCCAGCAGTGAAGCGCCGACTAGCGGGAGCTCCTACAATGAGCAGTTCTTC.

This chain links TRBV9 with TRBJ2-3; 12 nucleotides agree with TRBD2. Germline CDR1 and CDR2: SGDLS and YYNGEE. V trimming: 4 bases; J trimming: 5 bases; junction bases outside the gene matches: 5. This CDR3 spans 15 amino acids. CDR3 residues: CASSPLAGGQDTQYF. DNA for the CDR3: TGTGCCAGCAGCCCTCTAGCGGGAGGGCAAGATACGCAGTATTTT.

The sample holds many counts of this clonotype. The chain has TRBV7-7 and TRBJ2-2, with D perhaps assigned TRBD1 or TRBD2 (5 bases each). The CDR3 is made up of 16 amino acids. Germline V lookup: CDR1 SSHAT, CDR2 FNYEAQ (reference sequence). V lost 5 bases and J 3 bases, leaving 16 bases between the germline ends. In nucleotides, the CDR3 is TGTGCCAGCAGCACAGGCCGGGGCGCGGACACCGGGGAGCTGTTTTTT. Protein sequence: CASSTGRGADTGELFF.

This clonotype was found a few times. This may arise from a read error, as a much more abundant clone is one base away. This chain joins TRBV6-1 and TRBJ1-3; D is uncertain. Germline values: CDR1 MNHNS, CDR2 SASEGT. The CDR3 is made up of 15 amino acids. CDR3 region: CASSGQRHSGITIYF. The CDR3 DNA sequence: TGTGCCAGCAGTGGACAAAGACACTCTGGAATCACCATATATTTT.

The sample holds many counts of this clonotype. Lacking the conserved final phenylalanine or tryptophan, this CDR3 likely reflects a read error. The chain recombines TRBV20-1 with TRBJ2-7; 7 nucleotides agree with TRBD2. Germline V gene data show CDR1 as DFQATT and CDR2 as SNEGSKA (reference sequence). With 5 bases clipped from V and 4 bases from J, the junction kept 8 bases outside the gene matches. This CDR3 contains 13 residues. CDR3 DNA: TGCAGTGCTCCCGGGACTAACCCATACGAGCAGTACCTC. It translates to CSAPGTNPYEQYL.

This chain links TRBV7-2 with TRBJ1-1; D is unresolved. Per the germline V gene, CDR1 is SGHTA and CDR2 is FQGNSA. The CDR3 runs to 14 residues. With 4 bases removed from V and 1 base from J, the gap between germline ends came to 10 bases. The CDR3 DNA reads TGTGCCAGCAGCTCCCAGCCCCGGAACACTGAAGCTTTCTTT. The encoded protein is CASSSQPRNTEAFF.

This clonotype was observed a few times. J is TRBJ1-6 and V is TRBV6-5; D call uncertain. V lost 2 bases to trimming and J lost 10 bases, with 12 bases between them. In germline, CDR1 is MNHEY, CDR2 SVGAGI. The CDR3 is made up of 14 amino acids. CDR3 residues: CASSYRAGNSPLHF. In DNA form, the CDR3 reads TGTGCCAGCAGTTACAGGGCAGGCAACTCACCCCTCCACTTT.

This clonotype was counted ten times or more. The CDR3 is CASSLGTTDTDTQYF. The CDR3 DNA reads TGTGCCAGCAGCCTCGGGACGACCGACACAGATACGCAGTATTTT. The V gene is TRBV5-5, the J gene TRBJ2-3; D possibly matches TRBD1 or TRBD2 (5 bases each). Trimming left V 4 bases short and J 2 bases short, with 14 bases between. This CDR3 has 15 amino acids. The germline CDR1 and CDR2 sequences are SGHKS and YYEKEE (reference sequence).

Worth noting for this clonotype: Since no conserved phenylalanine or tryptophan closes the CDR3, a read error is the likely cause. V is TRBV2 and J is TRBJ2-5; no reliable D call. Per the germline V gene, CDR1 is SNHLY and CDR2 is FYNNEI. The CDR3 covers 12 residues. The CDR3 is CASRVYQETQYS. Here the CDR3 DNA reads TGTGCCAGCAGGGTTTACCAAGAGACTCAGTACTCC.

This clonotype was seen more than once but under ten times. The rearrangement joins TRBV6-1 to TRBJ1-2; the D gene is possibly TRBD1 (6 bases). V lost 7 bases and J lost 10, with 13 bases in between. The CDR3 loop spans 11 amino acids. Germline CDR1 and CDR2: MNHNS and SASEGT. CDR3 sequence reads: CASIEAGDYTF. The CDR3 DNA reads TGTGCCAGCATTGAGGCAGGGGACTACACCTTC.

This clonotype was counted at least ten times. This chain connects TRBV12-3 or TRBV12-4 to TRBJ2-1; the D is unclear. The CDR3 sequence is 11 residues long. Trimming took off 3 bases at V and 7 bases at J, with 4 bases between the two ends. The CDR3 spells CASSFMNEQFF. The CDR3 coding sequence is TGTGCCAGCAGTTTCATGAATGAGCAGTTCTTC.

A few counts support this clonotype. The rearrangement uses TRBV6-1 and TRBJ2-7; 8 bases line up with TRBD2. This CDR3 is 14 amino acids long. After removal of 10 bases from V and 2 bases from J, the junction contained 10 bases not matched to a gene. Germline CDR1 and CDR2: MNHNS and SASEGT. The CDR3 bases are TGTGCCACCCAAACGGGAGGGACCCCCTACGAGCAGTACGTC. This translates into CATQTGGTPYEQYV.

In its sample, this clonotype was seen a few times. This sequence joins TRBV10-3 and TRBJ1-1; D gene unclear. Germline-derived CDR1 and CDR2 are ENHRY and SYGVKD. V lost 6 bases and J lost 4, with 12 bases in between. The length of the CDR3 is 13 residues. The CDR3 region is CAISLQMSTEAFF. The DNA of the CDR3 is TGTGCCATCAGCCTGCAAATGAGCACTGAAGCTTTCTTT.

The table lists this clonotype with a few counts. The chain employs TRBV19 and TRBJ2-5; a weak D match, TRBD2 (5 bases). The CDR3 is 14 residues long. CDR1 is LNHDA, CDR2 SQIVND, per germline (reference sequence). V was shortened by 3 bases and J by 5 bases, with 13 bases between the two germline ends. The CDR3 protein is CASSIRLPAETQYF. CDR3 sequence (DNA): TGTGCCAGTAGTATCCGACTACCGGCGGAGACCCAGTACTTC.

Remarks on this clonotype: One end of the junction is discordant with germline, which a read error may explain. This chain connects TRBV7-8 to TRBJ2-7; TRBD1 matches at 8 bases. Germline V gives CDR1 SGHVS, CDR2 FQNEAQ. This CDR3 is built from 14 residues. CDR3 DNA sequence: TGCGCCAGCAGCTTTGGGACAGGACCCTACGAGCAGTACTTC. Translated, it gives CASSFGTGPYEQYF.

The table lists this clonotype with a few counts. CDR3 residues: CASSQVQGSSYEQYV. DNA of the CDR3: TGCGCCAGCAGCCAAGTACAGGGGAGCTCCTACGAGCAGTACGTC. The rearrangement links TRBV4-1 to TRBJ2-7; 7 bases fit TRBD1. The CDR3 loop spans 15 amino acids. V gave up 1 base and J gave up 0 bases; unmatched junction bases: 3. From germline, CDR1 is MGHRA and CDR2 YSYEKL.

This clonotype was seen at least ten times. The chain employs TRBV10-3 and TRBJ2-3, with 12 bases identical to TRBD2. Per germline, CDR1 ENHRY and CDR2 SYGVKD. The CDR3 sequence is 16 residues long. The V segment lost 4 bases and the J segment 5 bases; nucleotides outside the gene matches: 7. This CDR3 reads CAISGRLAGEGDTQYF. Here the CDR3 DNA reads TGTGCCATCAGTGGCCGACTAGCGGGGGAGGGAGATACGCAGTATTTT.

This clonotype was detected ten times or more. The CDR3 spells CASGSGLAGDNEQFF. The CDR3 nucleotides are TGTGCCAGCGGAAGCGGCCTGGCGGGGGACAATGAGCAGTTCTTC. This sequence joins TRBV7-3 and TRBJ2-1, with TRBD2 identical over 7 bases. With 8 bases clipped from V and 5 bases from J, the junction kept 12 bases outside the gene matches. The CDR3 runs 15 residues. Germline loops: CDR1 SGHTA, CDR2 FQGTGA.

This clonotype has at least ten counts. The chain employs TRBV11-2 and TRBJ1-4; TRBD1 is a possible D gene (6 bases). With 5 bases removed from V and 0 bases from J, the gap between germline ends came to 13 bases. Germline V gives CDR1 SGHAT, CDR2 FQNNGV. The CDR3 runs to 16 residues. The CDR3 here is CASSPQGGTTNEKLFF. In nucleotides, the CDR3 is TGTGCCAGCAGCCCACAAGGGGGGACAACTAATGAAAAACTGTTTTTT.

This clonotype was recorded many times. The rearrangement joins TRBV10-3 to TRBJ1-5, with D uncertain. Per the germline V gene, CDR1 is ENHRY and CDR2 is SYGVKD. Trimming removed 6 bases from V and 1 base from J, with 7 bases in between. The CDR3 covers 13 residues. CDR3 sequence: CAISQDSNQPQHF. The CDR3 region has the DNA TGTGCCATCAGCCAGGACAGCAATCAGCCCCAGCATTTT.

This clonotype was picked up many times. The V call is TRBV28, the J call TRBJ1-2; no reliable D call. V lost 6 bases and J lost 4, with 12 bases in between. In germline, CDR1 is MDHEN, CDR2 SYDVKM. CDR3 length: 13 amino acids. CDR3 sequence: CASRNTFGYGYTF. The CDR3, as DNA: TGTGCCAGCAGAAATACTTTTGGCTATGGCTACACCTTC.